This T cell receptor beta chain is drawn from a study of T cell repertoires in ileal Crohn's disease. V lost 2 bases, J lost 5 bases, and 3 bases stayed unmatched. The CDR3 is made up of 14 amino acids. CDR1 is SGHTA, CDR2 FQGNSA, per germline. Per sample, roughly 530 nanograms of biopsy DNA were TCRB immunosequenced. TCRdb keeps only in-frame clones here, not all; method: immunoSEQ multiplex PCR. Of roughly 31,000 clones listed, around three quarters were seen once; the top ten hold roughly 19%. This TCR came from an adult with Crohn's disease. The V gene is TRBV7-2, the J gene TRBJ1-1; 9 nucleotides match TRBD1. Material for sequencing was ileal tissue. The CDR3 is CASSLWDRDTEAFF. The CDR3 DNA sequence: TGTGCCAGCAGCTTATGGGACAGGGATACTGAAGCTTTCTTT.